This T cell receptor beta chain was captured by sequencing in a study of vaccination and CD4 T cells after COVID-19. Documented treatment: approximately nine-day PBMC culture with coronavirus spike peptide pools or control peptides (ViraFEST assay). ViraFEST expanded antigen-specific T cells with peptide pools, then sequenced TCRs. PBMCs were cultured at two million per well with roughly 9.9 IU/ml IL-2 and 9.5 to 10 ug/ml peptide pools. The Oncomine TCR Beta short-read assay was applied to DNA of cultured CD4+ T cells. TCRdb redid the calling of the PCR reads with MiXCR, one entry per CDR3 protein. This sample has roughly 15,000 distinct CDR3 sequences, with approximately 58% found just once. By frequency in the sample, this clonotype is medium-sized. Its matching antigen is unknown. The CDR3 has 13 residues. Germline CDR1 LNHNV, CDR2 YYDKDF (reference sequence). Trimming pared 1 base from V and 8 bases from J, leaving 11 bases between.

The V and J genes are TRBV15 and TRBJ1-2; D unresolved. This sequence originates from a human donor who had recovered from COVID-19. Sequenced material: CD4+ T cells from blood, cultured in vitro. The CDR3 nucleotides are TGTGCCACCAGCAGAGGGGCCGGAGACGGCTACACCTTC. It translates to CATSRGAGDGYTF.